This record looks at one T cell receptor (beta chain) sequence and its context. The antigen is undetermined. The source of the sample is a study of T cell responses to AZD1222 COVID-19 vaccine. Findings and limits, study-wide: The peak T cell response came first, and repertoires were sampled only after it. Spike-specific TCR breadth and depth were elevated following two AZD1222 doses.

Here immunoSEQ multiplex PCR was the method, and the copy in TCRdb shows in-frame clones only, minus some. The table has 130,000 or so clones, about 93% seen once; the top ten hold roughly 4%. CDR1 and CDR2 (germline): KGHSH, LQKENI. The CDR3 totals 19 residues. J lost 0 bases, V lost 3 bases, and 13 bases had no gene match. This receptor was obtained from an adult who received the AZD1222 COVID-19 vaccine. Specimen: peripheral blood, collected 28 days after the second AZD1222 dose. The genes are TRBV18 and TRBJ2-2, with TRBD1 matching 7 bases. This CDR3 reads CASSPYGQAGKTNTGELFF. The CDR3, as DNA: TGTGCCAGCTCACCTTATGGACAGGCCGGAAAAACGAACACCGGGGAGCTGTTTTTT.